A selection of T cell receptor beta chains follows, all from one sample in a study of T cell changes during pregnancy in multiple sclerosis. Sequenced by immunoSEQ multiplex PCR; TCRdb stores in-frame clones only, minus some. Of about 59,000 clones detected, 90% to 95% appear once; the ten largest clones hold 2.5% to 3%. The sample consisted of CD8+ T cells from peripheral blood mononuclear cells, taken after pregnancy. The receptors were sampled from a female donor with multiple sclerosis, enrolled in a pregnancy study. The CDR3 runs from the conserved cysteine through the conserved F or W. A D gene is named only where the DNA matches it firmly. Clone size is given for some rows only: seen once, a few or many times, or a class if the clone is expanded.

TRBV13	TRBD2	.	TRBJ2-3	CASSLGLAGVETDTQYF	TGTGCCAGCAGCTTAGGCCTAGCGGGAGTTGAGACAGATACGCAGTATTTT
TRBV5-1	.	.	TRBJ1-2	CASSLEGVRATF	TGCGCCAGCAGCTTGGAGGGGGTGAGGGCCACCTTC
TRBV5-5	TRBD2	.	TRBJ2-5	CASSLEASLAGFWGETQYF	TGTGCCAGCAGCTTGGAGGCGTCTCTAGCGGGGTTCTGGGGTGAGACCCAGTACTTC
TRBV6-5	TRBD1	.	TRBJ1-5	CASSYDRGAQPQHF	TGTGCCAGCAGTTACGACAGGGGTGCGCAGCCCCAGCATTTT
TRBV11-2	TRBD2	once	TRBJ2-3	CASRGLVGGTDTQYF	TGTGCCAGCAGGGGACTAGTGGGGGGGACAGATACGCAGTATTTT
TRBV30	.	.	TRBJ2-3	CAWSHGTGRTDTQYF	TGTGCCTGGAGTCATGGGACTGGCCGCACAGATACGCAGTATTTT
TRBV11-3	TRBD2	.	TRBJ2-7	CASSSNPRAGDSYEQYF	TGTGCCAGCAGCTCCAATCCTAGAGCGGGGGACTCCTACGAGCAGTACTTC
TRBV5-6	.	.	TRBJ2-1	CASSLATALKNNEQFF	TGTGCCAGCAGCCTGGCGACAGCCTTAAAAAACAATGAGCAGTTCTTC
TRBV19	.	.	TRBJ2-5	CASSIVYPETQYF	TGTGCCAGTAGTATAGTCTATCCCGAGACCCAGTACTTC
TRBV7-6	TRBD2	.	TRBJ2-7	CASSSLMGGSRYEQYF	TGTGCCAGCAGCTCGCTGATGGGGGGGTCCCGGTACGAGCAGTACTTC
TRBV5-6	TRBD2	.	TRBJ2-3	CASSWTVAGGSTDTQYF	TGTGCCAGCAGCTGGACGGTGGCGGGGGGAAGCACAGATACGCAGTATTTT
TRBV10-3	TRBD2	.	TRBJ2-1	CAISGDLAGVNYNEQFF	TGTGCCATCAGTGGGGATTTAGCGGGAGTCAACTACAATGAGCAGTTCTTC
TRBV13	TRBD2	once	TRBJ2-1	CASGLAGGMNEQFF	TGTGCCAGCGGACTAGCGGGAGGCATGAATGAGCAGTTCTTC
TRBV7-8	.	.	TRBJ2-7	CASSLGDREPRFF	TGTGCCAGCAGCTTAGGCGATCGGGAACCGAGATTCTTC